The 8 T cell receptor beta chains below all came from one sample that was sequenced in a study of CD8 T cells in Susac syndrome. After extraction with the RNeasy kit, about 0.45 to 1 ug of the RNA was reverse transcribed using random hexamers. One entry per CDR3 protein, called by TCRdb with MiXCR from the immunoSEQ multiplex PCR reads. The table records 150,000 to 200,000 distinct CDR3 sequences, roughly 92% of them present only once. Sequencing used CD4+ T cells from PBMCs. The receptors here all came from a human donor in good health.

This clonotype was counted between two and nine times. The chain couples TRBV9 to TRBJ2-7, with D unresolved. The CDR3 covers 11 residues. Trimming took 4 bases from V and 6 from J, leaving 8 bases between them. Germline V CDR1 and CDR2: SGDLS, YYNGEE. In DNA form, the CDR3 reads TGTGCCAGCAGCCCCCGCGGCGAGCAGTACGTC. It specifies CASSPRGEQYV.

The chain combines TRBV5-1 with TRBJ2-5; D remains ambiguous. Trimming pared 3 bases from V and 1 base from J, leaving 7 bases between. Germline CDR1 reads SGHRS; CDR2 reads YFSETQ. This CDR3 region has 13 residues. CDR3 amino acids: CASSSDIQETQYF. As DNA, the CDR3 is TGCGCCAGCAGCTCTGACATCCAAGAGACCCAGTACTTC. Supplemented by reference TRBV5-1 and TRBJ2-5, the full variable domain reads KAGVTQTPRYLIKTRGQQVTLSCSPISGHRSVSWYQQTPGQGLQFLFEYFSETQRNKGNFPGRFSGRQFSNSRSEMNVSTLELGDSALYLCASSSDIQETQYFGPGTRLLVL.

The chain couples TRBV15 to TRBJ1-1, with D uncertain. In germline, CDR1 is LNHNV, CDR2 YYDKDF (reference sequence). The V gene lost 9 bases and the J gene lost 0 bases, with 8 bases spanning the gap. The CDR3 totals 12 residues. CDR3 sequence: CATKGMNTEAFF. The CDR3, as DNA: TGTGCCACTAAAGGGATGAACACTGAAGCTTTCTTT.

The rearrangement joins TRBV20-1 to TRBJ1-5; 7 nucleotides align to TRBD1. V was pared by 4 bases and J by 3 bases, with 6 bases of the junction left unmatched. There are 14 residues in the CDR3. Germline-derived CDR1 and CDR2 are DFQATT and SNEGSKA (reference sequence). This CDR3 is CSAIRDRSNQPQHF. CDR3 nucleotide sequence: TGCAGTGCTATAAGGGACAGATCCAATCAGCCCCAGCATTTT.

The chain combines TRBV27 with TRBJ1-6; perhaps TRBD1 as D (6 bases). The ends were cut back, 0 bases at V and 9 bases at J, with 15 bases in the middle. This CDR3 is 16 amino acids long. Per the germline V gene, CDR1 is MNHEY and CDR2 is SMNVEV (reference sequence). The CDR3: CASSLSGRGYGSPLHF. The CDR3 nucleotides are TGTGCCAGCAGTTTATCTGGCAGGGGTTACGGTTCACCCCTCCACTTT.

The chain carries TRBV5-1 and TRBJ1-1; 10 positions agree with TRBD1. Germline assignment: CDR1 SGHRS and CDR2 YFSETQ. The CDR3 length is 15 residues. With 4 bases clipped from V and 5 bases from J, the junction kept 8 bases outside the gene matches. The CDR3 loop reads CASSATGTGATEAFF. The CDR3 coding sequence is TGCGCCAGCAGCGCCACCGGGACAGGGGCTACTGAAGCTTTCTTT. Together with reference TRBV5-1 and TRBJ1-1, the CDR3 gives the full variable domain: KAGVTQTPRYLIKTRGQQVTLSCSPISGHRSVSWYQQTPGQGLQFLFEYFSETQRNKGNFPGRFSGRQFSNSRSEMNVSTLELGDSALYLCASSATGTGATEAFFGQGTRLTVV.

The chain employs TRBV29-1 and TRBJ1-1; TRBD1 might be the D (6 bases). The germline CDR1 and CDR2 sequences are SQVTM and ANQGSEA. CDR3 length equals 13 residues. Trimming pared 6 bases from V and 1 base from J, leaving 12 bases between. CDR3 DNA sequence: TGCAGCGTCAGGACAGCGGCGAACACTGAAGCTTTCTTT. Translated, it gives CSVRTAANTEAFF.

This clonotype was seen a single time. The rearrangement joins TRBV15 to TRBJ2-7; D might be TRBD1 (7 bases). V was trimmed by 3 bases and J by 7 bases, leaving 10 bases between them. There are 12 residues in the CDR3. From germline, CDR1 is LNHNV and CDR2 YYDKDF (reference sequence). CDR3 sequence reads: CATSRPGGEQYF. CDR3 nucleotides: TGTGCCACCAGCAGGCCAGGGGGGGAGCAGTACTTC.